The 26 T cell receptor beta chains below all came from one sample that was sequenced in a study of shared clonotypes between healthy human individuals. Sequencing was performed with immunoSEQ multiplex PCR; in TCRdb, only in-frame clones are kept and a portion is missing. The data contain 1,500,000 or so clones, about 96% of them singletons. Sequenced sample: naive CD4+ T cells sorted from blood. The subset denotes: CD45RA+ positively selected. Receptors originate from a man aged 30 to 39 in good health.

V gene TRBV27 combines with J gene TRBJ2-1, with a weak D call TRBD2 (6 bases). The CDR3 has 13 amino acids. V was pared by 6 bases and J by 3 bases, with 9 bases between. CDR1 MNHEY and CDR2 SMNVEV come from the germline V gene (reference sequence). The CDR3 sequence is CASRPGGYNEQFF. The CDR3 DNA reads TGTGCCAGCAGGCCCGGGGGCTACAATGAGCAGTTCTTC.

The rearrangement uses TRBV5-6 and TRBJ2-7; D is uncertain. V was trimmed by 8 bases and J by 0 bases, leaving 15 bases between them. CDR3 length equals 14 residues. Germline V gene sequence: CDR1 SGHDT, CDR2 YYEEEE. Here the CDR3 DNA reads TGTGCCAGTTCTCAGACCGTGAGCTCCTACGAGCAGTACTTC. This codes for CASSQTVSSYEQYF.

The CDR3 is CSVGTPMRYEQYF. The CDR3 DNA sequence: TGCAGCGTCGGGACCCCTATGCGCTACGAGCAGTACTTC. The chain combines TRBV29-1 with TRBJ2-7; D is perhaps TRBD1 or TRBD2 (5 bases each). The CDR3 is 13 residues long. V lost 6 bases, J lost 3 bases, and 15 bases lay in between. The germline V gene has CDR1 SQVTM and CDR2 ANQGSEA.

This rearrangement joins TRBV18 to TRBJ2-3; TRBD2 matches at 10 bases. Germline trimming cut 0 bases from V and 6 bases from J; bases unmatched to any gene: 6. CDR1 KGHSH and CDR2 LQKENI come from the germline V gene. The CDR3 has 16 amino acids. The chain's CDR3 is CASSPPSGRAGDTQYF. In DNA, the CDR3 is TGTGCCAGCTCACCACCAAGCGGGAGGGCCGGTGATACGCAGTATTTT.

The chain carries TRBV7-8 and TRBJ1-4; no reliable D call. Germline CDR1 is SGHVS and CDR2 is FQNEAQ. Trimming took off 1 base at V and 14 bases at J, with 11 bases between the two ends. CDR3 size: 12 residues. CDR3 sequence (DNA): TGTGCCAGCAGCTTAGATTCCCTGGACCTGTTTTTT. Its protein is CASSLDSLDLFF. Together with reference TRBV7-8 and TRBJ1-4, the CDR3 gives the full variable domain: GAGVSQSPRYKVAKRGQDVALRCDPISGHVSLFWYQQALGQGPEFLTYFQNEAQLDKSGLPSDRFFAERPEGSVSTLKIQRTQQEDSAVYLCASSLDSLDLFFGSGTQLSVL.

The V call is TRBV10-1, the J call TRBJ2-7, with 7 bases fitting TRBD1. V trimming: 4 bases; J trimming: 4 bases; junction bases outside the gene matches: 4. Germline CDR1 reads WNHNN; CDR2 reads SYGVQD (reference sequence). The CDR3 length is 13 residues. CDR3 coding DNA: TGCGCCAGCAGTGGGGACAGAAGGTACGAGCAGTACTTC. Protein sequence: CASSGDRRYEQYF.

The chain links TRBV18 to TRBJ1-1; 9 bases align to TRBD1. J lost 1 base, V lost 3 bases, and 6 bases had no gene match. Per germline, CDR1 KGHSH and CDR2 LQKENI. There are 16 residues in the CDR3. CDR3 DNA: TGTGCCAGCTCACCGACCCGGACAGGGGCGAACACTGAAGCTTTCTTT. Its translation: CASSPTRTGANTEAFF.

CDR3 in amino acids: CASSRETSGNEQFF. The CDR3 DNA follows: TGTGCCAGCAGTAGGGAGACTAGCGGCAATGAGCAGTTCTTC. The chain combines TRBV27 with TRBJ2-1; 9 nucleotides match TRBD2. The V gene end was trimmed by 5 bases and the J gene end by 6 bases; junction bases not matched to a gene: 5. Germline V gene sequence: CDR1 MNHEY, CDR2 SMNVEV (reference sequence). The CDR3 is 14 residues long.

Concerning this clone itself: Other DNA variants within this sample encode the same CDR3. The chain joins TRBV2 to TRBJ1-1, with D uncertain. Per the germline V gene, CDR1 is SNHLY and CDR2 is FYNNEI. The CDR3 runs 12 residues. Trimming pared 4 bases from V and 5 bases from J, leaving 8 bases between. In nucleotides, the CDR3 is TGTGCCAGCAGTGCCCGAAATACTGAAGCTTTCTTT. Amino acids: CASSARNTEAFF.

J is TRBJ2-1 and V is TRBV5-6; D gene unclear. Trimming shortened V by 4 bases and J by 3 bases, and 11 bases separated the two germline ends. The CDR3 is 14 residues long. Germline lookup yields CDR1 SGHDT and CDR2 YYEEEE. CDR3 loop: CASSHGRFYNEQFF. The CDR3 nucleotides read TGTGCCAGCAGCCACGGACGGTTCTACAATGAGCAGTTCTTC.

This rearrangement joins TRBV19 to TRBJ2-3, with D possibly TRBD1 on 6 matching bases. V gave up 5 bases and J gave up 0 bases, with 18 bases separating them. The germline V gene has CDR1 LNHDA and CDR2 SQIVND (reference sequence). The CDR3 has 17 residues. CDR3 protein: CASSELGQTPSTDTQYF. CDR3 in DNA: TGTGCCAGTAGTGAACTTGGACAGACCCCTAGCACAGATACGCAGTATTTT.

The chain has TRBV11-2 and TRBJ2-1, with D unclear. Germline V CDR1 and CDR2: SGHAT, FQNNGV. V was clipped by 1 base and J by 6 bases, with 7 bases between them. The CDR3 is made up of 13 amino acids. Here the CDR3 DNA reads TGTGCCAGCAGCTTAGGCCGGGTCAATGAGCAGTTCTTC. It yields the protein CASSLGRVNEQFF.

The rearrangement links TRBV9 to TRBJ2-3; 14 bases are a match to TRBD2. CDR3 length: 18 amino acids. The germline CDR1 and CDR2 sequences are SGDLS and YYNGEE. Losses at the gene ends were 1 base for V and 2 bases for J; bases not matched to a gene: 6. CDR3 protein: CASSVSGLAGVDTDTQYF. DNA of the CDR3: TGTGCCAGCAGCGTATCGGGACTAGCGGGAGTGGACACAGATACGCAGTATTTT.

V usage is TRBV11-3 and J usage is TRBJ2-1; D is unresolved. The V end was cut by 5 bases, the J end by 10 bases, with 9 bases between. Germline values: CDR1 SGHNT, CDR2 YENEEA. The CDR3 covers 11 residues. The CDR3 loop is CASSPGREQFF. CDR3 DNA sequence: TGTGCCAGCAGCCCTGGACGGGAGCAGTTCTTC.

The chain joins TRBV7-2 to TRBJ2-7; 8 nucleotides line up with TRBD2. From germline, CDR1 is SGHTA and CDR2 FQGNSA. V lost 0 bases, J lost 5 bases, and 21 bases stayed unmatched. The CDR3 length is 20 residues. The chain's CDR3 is CASSLAGTRSVTGGPNEQYF. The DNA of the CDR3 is TGTGCCAGCAGCTTAGCGGGGACCCGTAGCGTAACGGGAGGGCCAAACGAGCAGTACTTC.

CDR3 sequence reads: CASSSGGLRNQPQHF. The CDR3 DNA is TGTGCCAGCAGCTCCGGGGGGCTCCGCAATCAGCCCCAGCATTTT. J is TRBJ1-5 and V is TRBV7-2, with a weak D call TRBD1 (6 bases). Germline loops: CDR1 SGHTA, CDR2 FQGNSA. This CDR3 region has 15 residues. V dropped 4 bases and J dropped 2 bases, with 12 bases sitting between them.

The CDR3 DNA reads as TGTGCCAGCAGCCCGGGACCCGACTTGAAAGGCTACACCTTC. This sequence encodes CASSPGPDLKGYTF. This chain links TRBV5-6 with TRBJ1-2; D might be TRBD1 (5 bases). CDR3 length: 14 amino acids. Trimming stripped 4 bases from V and 8 bases from J, with 18 bases between. Germline loops: CDR1 SGHDT, CDR2 YYEEEE.

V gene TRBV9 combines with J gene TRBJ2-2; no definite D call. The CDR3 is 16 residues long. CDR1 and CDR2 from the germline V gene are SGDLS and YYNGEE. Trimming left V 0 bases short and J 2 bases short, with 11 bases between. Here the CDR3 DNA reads TGTGCCAGCAGCGTAGGATCTCAGGCCAACACCGGGGAGCTGTTTTTT. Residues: CASSVGSQANTGELFF.

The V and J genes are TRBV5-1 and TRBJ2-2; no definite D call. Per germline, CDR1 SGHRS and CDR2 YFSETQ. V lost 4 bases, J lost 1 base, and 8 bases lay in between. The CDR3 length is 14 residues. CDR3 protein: CASSRERNTGELFF. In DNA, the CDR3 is TGCGCCAGCAGCCGTGAGAGGAACACCGGGGAGCTGTTTTTT. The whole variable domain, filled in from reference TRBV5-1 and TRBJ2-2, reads KAGVTQTPRYLIKTRGQQVTLSCSPISGHRSVSWYQQTPGQGLQFLFEYFSETQRNKGNFPGRFSGRQFSNSRSEMNVSTLELGDSALYLCASSRERNTGELFFGEGSRLTVL.

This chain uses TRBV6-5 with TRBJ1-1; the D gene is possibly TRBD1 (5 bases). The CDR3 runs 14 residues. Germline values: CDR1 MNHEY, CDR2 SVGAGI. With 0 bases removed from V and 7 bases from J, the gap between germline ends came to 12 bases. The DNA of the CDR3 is TGTGCCAGCAGTTACTCGGGGGTAGAGGATGAAGCTTTCTTT. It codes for CASSYSGVEDEAFF.

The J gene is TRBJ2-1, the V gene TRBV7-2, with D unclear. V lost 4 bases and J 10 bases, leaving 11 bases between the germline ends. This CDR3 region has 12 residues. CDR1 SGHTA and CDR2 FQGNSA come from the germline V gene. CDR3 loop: CASSSHIDEQFF. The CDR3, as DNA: TGTGCCAGCAGCTCCCATATCGACGAGCAGTTCTTC.

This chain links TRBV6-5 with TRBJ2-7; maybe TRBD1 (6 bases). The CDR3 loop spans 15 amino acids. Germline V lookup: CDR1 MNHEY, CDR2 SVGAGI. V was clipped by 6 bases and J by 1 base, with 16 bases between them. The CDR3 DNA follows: TGTGCCAGCAGACAACAGGGTGCTGGATCCTACGAGCAGTACTTC. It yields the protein CASRQQGAGSYEQYF.

The CDR3 sequence: CASSQDWGVEGGYTF. Here the CDR3 DNA reads TGCGCCAGCAGCCAAGATTGGGGGGTAGAGGGAGGCTACACCTTC. This chain joins TRBV4-3 and TRBJ1-2, with a possible D match to TRBD1 (5 bases). This CDR3 has 15 residues. Trimming took off 0 bases at V and 8 bases at J, with 16 bases between the two ends. Germline CDR1 and CDR2: LGHNA and YSLEER.

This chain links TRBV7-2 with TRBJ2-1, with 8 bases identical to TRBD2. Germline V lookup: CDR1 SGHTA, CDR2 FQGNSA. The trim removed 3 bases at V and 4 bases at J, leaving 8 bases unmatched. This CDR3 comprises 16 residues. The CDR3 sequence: CASSFSGIPRYNEQFF. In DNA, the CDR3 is TGTGCCAGCAGCTTTAGCGGGATCCCCCGTTACAATGAGCAGTTCTTC.

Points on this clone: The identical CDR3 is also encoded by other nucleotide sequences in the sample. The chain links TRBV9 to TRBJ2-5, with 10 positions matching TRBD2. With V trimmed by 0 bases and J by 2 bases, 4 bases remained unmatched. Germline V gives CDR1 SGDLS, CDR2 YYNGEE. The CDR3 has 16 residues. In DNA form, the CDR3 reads TGTGCCAGCAGCGTAGGGACTAGCGGAACTCAAGAGACCCAGTACTTC. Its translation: CASSVGTSGTQETQYF.

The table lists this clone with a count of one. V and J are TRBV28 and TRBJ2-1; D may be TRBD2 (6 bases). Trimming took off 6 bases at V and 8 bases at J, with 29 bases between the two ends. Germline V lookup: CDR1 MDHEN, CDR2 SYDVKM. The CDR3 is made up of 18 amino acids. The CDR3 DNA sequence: TGTGCCAGCAGCCCACCCCTTAATTCCAACGAGGGACTGGATGAGCAGTTCTTC. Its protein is CASSPPLNSNEGLDEQFF.